This T cell receptor beta chain came from a study of cytomegalovirus exposure and HLA in healthy donors. Study-level findings and limits: Segments of the TCR beta V type were, in most cases, productive about 90% or about 30% of the time in an earlier analysis. Compared with the approximately 700-donor mean, an Asian-associated ancestry cluster reportedly had fewer N-insertions, according to a later analysis.

The PCR was carried out with 60 Vbeta primers and 13 Jbeta primers. Method: immunoSEQ multiplex PCR; TCRdb's copy keeps in-frame clones and lacks some. Here the sample table reports around 52,000 clones. Germline CDR1 reads MDHEN; CDR2 reads SYDVKM. V was cut by 3 bases and J by 3 bases, with 12 bases left in between. The CDR3 runs 14 residues. With regard to this clone: Its antigen is still unknown.

This TCR was sampled from a man aged 40-50 years in good health and CMV-seropositive. V and J are TRBV28 and TRBJ2-7, with D unclear. What was sequenced was PBMCs. The CDR3 spells CASSFSPADYEQYF. As DNA, the CDR3 is TGTGCCAGCAGTTTTAGCCCAGCAGACTACGAGCAGTACTTC.